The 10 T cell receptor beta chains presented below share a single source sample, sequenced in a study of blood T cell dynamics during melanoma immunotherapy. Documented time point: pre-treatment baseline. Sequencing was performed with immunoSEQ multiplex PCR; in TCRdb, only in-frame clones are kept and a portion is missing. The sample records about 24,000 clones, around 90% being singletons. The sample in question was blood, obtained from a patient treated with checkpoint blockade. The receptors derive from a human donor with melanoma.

The CDR3 DNA reads TGTGCCAGCACCGACGGGGGGGATCGGTACTTC. Translating it yields CASTDGGDRYF. The chain combines TRBV6-5 with TRBJ2-7, with TRBD2 matching 8 bases. V lost 7 bases, J lost 12 bases, and 8 bases stayed unmatched. The CDR3 runs 11 residues. The germline CDR1 and CDR2 sequences are MNHEY and SVGAGI.

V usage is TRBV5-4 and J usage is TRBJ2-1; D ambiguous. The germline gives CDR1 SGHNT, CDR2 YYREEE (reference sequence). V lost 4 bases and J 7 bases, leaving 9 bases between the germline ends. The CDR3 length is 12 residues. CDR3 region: CASSVNFNEQFF. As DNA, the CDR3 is TGTGCCAGCAGCGTGAACTTTAATGAGCAGTTCTTC.

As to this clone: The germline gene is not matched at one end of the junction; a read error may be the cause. CDR3 region: CASSLGSQAYEQYF. CDR3 DNA: TGTGCCAGCAGCCTAGGCAGTCAGGCCTACGAGCAGTACTTC. The chain carries TRBV13 and TRBJ2-7; no definite D call. The CDR3 has 14 residues. Looked up from germline, CDR1 is PRHDT and CDR2 is FYEKMQ (reference sequence).

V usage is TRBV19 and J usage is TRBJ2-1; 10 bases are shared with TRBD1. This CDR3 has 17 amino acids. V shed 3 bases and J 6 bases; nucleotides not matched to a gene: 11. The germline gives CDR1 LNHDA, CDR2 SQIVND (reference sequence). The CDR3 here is CASSIGRRQGARNEQFF. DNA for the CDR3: TGTGCCAGTAGTATCGGAAGACGACAGGGGGCGCGCAATGAGCAGTTCTTC. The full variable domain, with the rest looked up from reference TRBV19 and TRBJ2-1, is DGGITQSPKYLFRKEGQNVTLSCEQNLNHDAMYWYRQDPGQGLRLIYYSQIVNDFQKGDIAEGYSVSREKKESFPLTVTSAQKNPTAFYLCASSIGRRQGARNEQFFGPGTRLTVL.

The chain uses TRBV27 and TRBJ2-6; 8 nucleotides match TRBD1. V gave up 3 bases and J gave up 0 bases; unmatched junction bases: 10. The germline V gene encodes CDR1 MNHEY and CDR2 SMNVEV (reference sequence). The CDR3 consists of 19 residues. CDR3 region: CASSLRVGTGYSGANVLTF. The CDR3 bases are TGTGCCAGCAGTTTGAGAGTGGGGACAGGCTACTCTGGGGCCAACGTCCTGACTTTC.

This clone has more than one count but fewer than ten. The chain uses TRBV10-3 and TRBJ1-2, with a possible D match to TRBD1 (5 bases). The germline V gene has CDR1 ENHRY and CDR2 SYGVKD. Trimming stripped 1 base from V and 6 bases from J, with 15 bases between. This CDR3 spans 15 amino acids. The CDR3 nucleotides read TGTGCCATCAGTGAGTTGGGCAGGGTCCGAGATGGCTACACCTTC. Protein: CAISELGRVRDGYTF.

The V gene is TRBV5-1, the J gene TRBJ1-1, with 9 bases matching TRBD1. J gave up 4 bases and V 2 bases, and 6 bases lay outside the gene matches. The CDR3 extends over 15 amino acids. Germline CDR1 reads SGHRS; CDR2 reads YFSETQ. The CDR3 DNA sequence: TGCGCCAGCAGCTTACAGGGGGCGCGGAGCACTGAAGCTTTCTTT. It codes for CASSLQGARSTEAFF.

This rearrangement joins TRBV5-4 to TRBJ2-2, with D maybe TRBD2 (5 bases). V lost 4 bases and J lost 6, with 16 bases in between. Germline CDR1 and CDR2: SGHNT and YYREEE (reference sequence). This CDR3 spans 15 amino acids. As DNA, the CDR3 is TGTGCCAGCAGCCTACCGGGGTGGCAGTCCGGGGAGCTGTTTTTT. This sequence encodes CASSLPGWQSGELFF.

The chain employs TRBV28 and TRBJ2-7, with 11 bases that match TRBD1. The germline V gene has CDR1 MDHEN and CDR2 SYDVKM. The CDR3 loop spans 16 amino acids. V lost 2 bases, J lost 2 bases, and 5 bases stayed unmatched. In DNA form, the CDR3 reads TGTGCCAGCAGTTTACGGGACAGGGGGTCCACCTACGAGCAGTACTTC. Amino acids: CASSLRDRGSTYEQYF.

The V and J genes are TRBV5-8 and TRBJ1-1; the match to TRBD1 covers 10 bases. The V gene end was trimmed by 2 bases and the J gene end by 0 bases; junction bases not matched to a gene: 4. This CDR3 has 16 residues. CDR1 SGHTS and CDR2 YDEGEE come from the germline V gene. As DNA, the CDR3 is TGTGCCAGCAGCTTTAGACAGGGGGCTATGAACACTGAAGCTTTCTTT. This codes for CASSFRQGAMNTEAFF.